This T cell receptor beta chain stems from a study of radiotherapy plus CTLA-4 blockade in lung cancer. At the level of the study: Patients showed objective responses in about 20% of cases and disease control in about 30%.

Findings of the study overall: After treatment with radiotherapy plus ipilimumab, TCR clones that came from the tumor expanded in blood.

Clones were read by immunoSEQ multiplex PCR, and TCRdb kept only the in-frame ones, dropping some. There are fewer than 100,000 clones in the sample; roughly 80% occur only once, and about 0.79% lies in the top ten. This CDR3 region has 15 residues. Trimming took 5 bases from V and 5 from J, leaving 18 bases between them. The germline gives CDR1 MDHEN, CDR2 SYDVKM. Regarding this clone: Its target is unknown.

The sample consisted of peripheral blood, taken from a patient treated with radiotherapy plus ipilimumab. This chain connects TRBV28 to TRBJ1-2; D is undetermined. This sequence was found in a human donor with non-small cell lung cancer who had stable disease on radiotherapy plus ipilimumab. In DNA, the CDR3 is TGTGCCAGCAGTACCCCGGGAAGTACAGCTTATGGCTACACCTTC. The encoded protein is CASSTPGSTAYGYTF.